The sample holds a few counts of the clone carrying this T cell receptor (beta chain). The data were taken from a study of beta chain features in type 1 diabetes. The study reverse transcribed the entire isolated RNA, so it sequenced expressed TCRB transcripts. Here immunoSEQ multiplex PCR was the method, and the copy in TCRdb shows in-frame clones only, minus some. The data contain under 450,000 clones, roughly 16% of them seen just once; the ten biggest clones take up under 0.02%. The trim removed 0 bases at V and 4 bases at J, leaving 0 bases unmatched. Germline V gene lookup returns CDR1 SGHAT and CDR2 FQNNGV. The CDR3 contains 15 residues.

The source of this sequence is a woman between 18 and 30 years old in good health. Specimen: naive CD4+ T cells from blood. The chain is built from TRBV11-2 and TRBJ2-2, with TRBD2 matching 9 bases. CDR3 sequence reads: CASSLELAGTGELFF. The CDR3 DNA reads as TGTGCCAGCAGCTTAGAACTAGCGGGCACCGGGGAGCTGTTTTTT.